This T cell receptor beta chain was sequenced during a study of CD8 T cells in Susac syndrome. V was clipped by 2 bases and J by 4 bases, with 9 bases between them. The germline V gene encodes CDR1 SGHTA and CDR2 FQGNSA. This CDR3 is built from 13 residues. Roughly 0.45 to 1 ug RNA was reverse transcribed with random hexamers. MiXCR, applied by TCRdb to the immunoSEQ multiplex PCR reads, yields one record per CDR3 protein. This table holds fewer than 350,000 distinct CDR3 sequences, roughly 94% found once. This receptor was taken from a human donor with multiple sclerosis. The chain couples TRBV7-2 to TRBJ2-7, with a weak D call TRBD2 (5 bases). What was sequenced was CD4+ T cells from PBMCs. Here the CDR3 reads CASSLSPGYEQYF. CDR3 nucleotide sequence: TGTGCCAGCAGCTTATCCCCGGGGTACGAGCAGTACTTC.